This T cell receptor beta chain was recovered during a study of lymphopenia after photon versus proton radiotherapy. The V gene lost 5 bases and the J gene lost 7 bases, with 14 bases spanning the gap. There are 13 residues in the CDR3. The germline V gene has CDR1 MDHEN and CDR2 SYDVKM. This clone is categorized as medium-sized (0.01 to 0.1%). Clones were read by immunoSEQ multiplex PCR, and TCRdb kept only the in-frame ones, dropping some. Among 25,000 to 40,000 clones listed, around 82% were seen once. The TCR originated in a woman aged 65 to 85 with pancreatic cancer. Sequenced here: peripheral blood, sampled from a patient treated with proton-based radiotherapy. V and J are TRBV28 and TRBJ1-2; no definite D call. DNA of the CDR3: TGTGCCAGCAGTCGACCGGGGAAAGGTGGCTACACCTTC. Its translation is CASSRPGKGGYTF.